The present entry profiles one TCR beta chain with its context. Its antigen is not identified. ViraFEST expansion of antigen-specific CD4+ T cells with viral peptide pools preceded sequencing. Upon completion of around 9 days in culture, CD4+ T cells were isolated. Vaccine recipients, nucleocapsid antibody negative, had no prior SARS-CoV-2 infection. Each culture well received roughly 1.8 million PBMC. These cells were then cultured in IMDM with 10 IU/ml IL-2 and 8.5 to 10 ug/ml peptides. The data belong to a study of vaccination effects on CD4 cells after COVID-19. At the level of the study: All participants had two doses of either the BNT162b2 or mRNA-1273 vaccine. Regarding the study as a whole: Early timepoints after infection were absent, and convalescent patients were few in the study.

The assay was immunoSEQ multiplex PCR, and TCRdb's table has in-frame clones only and misses some. Here the sample spans 55,000 to 80,000 clones, about 80% being singletons. Germline CDR1 SNHLY, CDR2 FYNNEI. The V gene lost 7 bases and the J gene lost 6 bases, with 6 bases spanning the gap. The CDR3 covers 11 residues. This TCR derives from a human donor who received a COVID-19 vaccine. This chain connects TRBV2 to TRBJ1-4; D gene ambiguous. The sequencing used CD4+ T cells from PBMCs cultured with SARS-CoV-2 spike peptides, collected before COVID-19 vaccination. The CDR3 DNA is TGTGCCAGCACTTTTTATGAAAAACTGTTTTTT. The encoded protein is CASTFYEKLFF.